Each of the 13 T cell receptor beta chains below was sequenced from the same sample in a study of shared clonotypes between healthy human individuals. TCRdb's copy holds only in-frame clones and misses some; the assay was immunoSEQ multiplex PCR. The table records about 1 million clones, under 80% of them present only once. Sequencing was done on a sample of memory CD4+ T cells sorted from blood. This sample's subset: CD45RA-negative fraction. These receptors came from a man aged 18 to 29 in good health.

V is TRBV6-6 and J is TRBJ2-1; 12 nucleotides match TRBD2. The junction had 5 bases not matched to a gene; V was cut back by 6 bases and J by 5 bases. Per the germline V gene, CDR1 is MNHNY and CDR2 is SVGAGI (reference sequence). CDR3 length equals 15 residues. The CDR3 sequence is CASRDRLAGDNEQFF. The CDR3 coding sequence is TGTGCCAGCAGGGACCGACTAGCGGGGGACAATGAGCAGTTCTTC.

The gene calls are TRBV4-1 and TRBJ2-2; D unresolved. CDR3 length: 13 residues. Germline assignment: CDR1 MGHRA and CDR2 YSYEKL. Between the trimmed V and J ends, which lost 2 bases and 4 bases, there was a span of 5 bases. The CDR3 DNA sequence: TGCGCCAGCAGCCAAACTATCACCGGGGAGCTGTTTTTT. It translates to CASSQTITGELFF.

As for this clone: The sample contains more than one DNA sequence encoding this CDR3. In DNA, the CDR3 is TGTGCCAGTAGTGGACAGATTAATGAAAAACTGTTTTTT. Protein: CASSGQINEKLFF. V and J are TRBV28 and TRBJ1-4; tentatively, D is TRBD1 (6 bases). The CDR3 is 13 amino acids. Germline V CDR1 and CDR2: MDHEN, SYDVKM. The V end lost 9 bases, the J end lost 4 bases, and 12 bases lay between the germline ends.

This clone was detected ten times or more. The chain couples TRBV5-8 to TRBJ2-2; 9 bases align to TRBD1. CDR1 is SGHTS, CDR2 YDEGEE, per germline. V was clipped by 3 bases and J by 4 bases; unmatched bases: 7. The CDR3 covers 16 residues. The CDR3, as DNA: TGTGCCAGCAGCTCGACCGGGACAGGGACCACCGGGGAGCTGTTTTTT. It encodes CASSSTGTGTTGELFF.

The rearrangement links TRBV7-9 to TRBJ1-4; tentative D call: TRBD1 (6 bases). Between the trimmed V and J ends, which lost 0 bases and 7 bases, there was a span of 12 bases. Looked up from germline, CDR1 is SEHNR and CDR2 is FQNEAQ (reference sequence). This CDR3 comprises 15 residues. CDR3 in DNA: TGTGCCAGCAGCTTAGCTTCGGGGGGCCCTGAAAAACTGTTTTTT. This gives the protein CASSLASGGPEKLFF.

The chain combines TRBV11-2 with TRBJ2-4, with D maybe TRBD1 (6 bases). The ends were cut back, 5 bases at V and 2 bases at J, with 10 bases in the middle. CDR1 is SGHAT, CDR2 FQNNGV, per germline. This CDR3 region has 14 residues. The CDR3 DNA reads TGTGCCAGCAGCAAGGGGGAGTCCAAAAACATTCAGTACTTC. Its protein is CASSKGESKNIQYF.

The V gene is TRBV27, the J gene TRBJ1-2; 8 nucleotides agree with TRBD1. Germline CDR1 reads MNHEY; CDR2 reads SMNVEV (reference sequence). Unmatched junction bases numbered 6, after V lost 7 bases and J lost 5 bases. The CDR3 contains 13 residues. CDR3 bases: TGTGCCAGCACCAAGGACAGGGATTATGGCTACACCTTC. As protein: CASTKDRDYGYTF.

The chain joins TRBV10-3 to TRBJ2-7, with TRBD2 as a possible D gene (6 bases). CDR3 size: 15 residues. The germline V gene has CDR1 ENHRY and CDR2 SYGVKD. The germline V and J ends were trimmed by 0 bases and 3 bases, with 12 bases remaining between them. CDR3 sequence (DNA): TGTGCCATCAGTGAGTCGTCACTAGCCCACTACGAGCAGTACTTC. This translates into CAISESSLAHYEQYF.

The rearrangement links TRBV18 to TRBJ2-5; D gene unclear. This CDR3 region has 12 residues. The germline CDR1 and CDR2 sequences are KGHSH and LQKENI. Trimming stripped 5 bases from V and 5 bases from J, with 9 bases between. CDR3 bases: TGTGCCAGCTCAGAGTCGAGGGAGACCCAGTACTTC. Its protein is CASSESRETQYF.

The chain combines TRBV6-1 with TRBJ1-5; D possibly corresponds to TRBD1 (6 bases). CDR3 length: 15 amino acids. From germline, CDR1 is MNHNS and CDR2 SASEGT. V shed 6 bases and J shed 2 bases, with 14 bases lying between them. This chain's CDR3 is CASRVNREGNQPQHF. The DNA of the CDR3 is TGTGCCAGCAGAGTCAACAGGGAAGGCAATCAGCCCCAGCATTTT.

This sequence joins TRBV2 and TRBJ1-6; no firm D call. This CDR3 region has 16 residues. Germline loops: CDR1 SNHLY, CDR2 FYNNEI. V lost 2 bases, J lost 4 bases, and 12 bases lay in between. The CDR3 nucleotides are TGTGCCAGCAGTGAATGGCAGATGTTGTATAATTCACCCCTCCACTTT. It translates to CASSEWQMLYNSPLHF.

The chain recombines TRBV23-1 with TRBJ1-2, with D hard to call. TRBV23-1 has ORF status, its function being uncertain. V was shortened by 6 bases and J by 5 bases, with 13 bases between the two germline ends. CDR3 length equals 13 residues. The CDR3 DNA follows: TGCGCCAGCAGACGCAACCGACAATATGGCTACACCTTC. This gives the protein CASRRNRQYGYTF.

The rearrangement uses TRBV15 and TRBJ2-6; maybe TRBD2 (6 bases). V lost 0 bases and J 0 bases, leaving 9 bases between the germline ends. Looked up from germline, CDR1 is LNHNV and CDR2 is YYDKDF (reference sequence). CDR3 size: 17 residues. The CDR3 nucleotides read TGTGCCACCAGCAGAGATGGGAGGTCCTCTGGGGCCAACGTCCTGACTTTC. This translates into CATSRDGRSSGANVLTF.